Listed here are 17 T cell receptor beta chains from one sample, sequenced in a study of T cells expressing NK-cell markers. TCRdb reprocessed the 5' RACE reads, with one entry per CDR3 protein and no DNA. The specimen's table records about 160,000 distinct CDR3 sequences. Specimen: blood T cells: a sorted CD56 or NKG2C T cell subset, CD4+ or CD8+ T cells, or bulk PBMC T cells (not recorded which). The receptors were sampled from a man aged 18 to 69 in good health.

V is TRBV2 and J is TRBJ2-7; TCRdb outputs TRBD2, but without DNA this stays unchecked. The germline V gene has CDR1 SNHLY and CDR2 FYNNEI. This CDR3 region has 13 residues. CDR3 sequence: CARSGGPTYEQYF.

This chain connects TRBV11-2 to TRBJ2-7; absent DNA, TCRdb's TRBD2 call cannot be checked. This CDR3 contains 15 residues. Germline lookup yields CDR1 SGHAT and CDR2 FQNNGV. The CDR3 reads CASSLGGPNTYEQYF. Combining the CDR3 with reference TRBV11-2 and TRBJ2-7 gives the whole variable domain EAGVAQSPRYKIIEKRQSVAFWCNPISGHATLYWYQQILGQGPKLLIQFQNNGVVDDSQLPKDRFSAERLKGVDSTLKIQPAKLEDSAVYLCASSLGGPNTYEQYFGPGTRLTVT.

J is TRBJ2-1 and V is TRBV7-8; TCRdb lists TRBD1, though no DNA is available to test this call. From germline, CDR1 is SGHVS and CDR2 FQNEAQ. The CDR3 runs 12 residues. CDR3 residues: CASSGGSGEQFF.

The chain recombines TRBV7-9 with TRBJ2-7; TCRdb selects TRBD2, and the lack of DNA leaves this call unchecked. The CDR3 covers 13 residues. Germline V gives CDR1 SEHNR, CDR2 FQNEAQ (reference sequence). This CDR3 reads CASSPATMYEQYF.

V and J are TRBV2 and TRBJ1-6. The CDR3 runs to 16 residues. Germline V gives CDR1 SNHLY, CDR2 FYNNEI. The CDR3 here is CASSEVRDSYNSPLHF.

This chain links TRBV2 with TRBJ2-5; without DNA, the TCRdb call of TRBD1 cannot be checked. The germline V gene has CDR1 SNHLY and CDR2 FYNNEI. CDR3 length: 15 residues. The CDR3 protein is CASSEGRASQETQYF.

The J gene is TRBJ1-2, the V gene TRBV29-1; TCRdb outputs TRBD1, but without DNA this stays unchecked. Looked up from germline, CDR1 is SQVTM and CDR2 is ANQGSEA. CDR3 size: 14 residues. CDR3 in amino acids: CSAEVRAWNYGYTF. Full variable domain (missing parts from reference TRBV29-1 and TRBJ1-2): SAVISQKPSRDICQRGTSLTIQCQVDSQVTMMFWYRQQPGQSLTLIATANQGSEATYESGFVIDKFPISRPNLTFSTLTVSNMSPEDSSIYLCSAEVRAWNYGYTFGSGTRLTVV.

The CDR3 loop reads CASSSSGGDIGAQYF. This rearrangement joins TRBV12-3 or TRBV12-4 to TRBJ2-3; TCRdb's D call, TRBD1, is unchecked because there is no DNA. This CDR3 contains 15 residues.

The chain is built from TRBV20-1 and TRBJ2-4; as DNA is missing, the TRBD2 call by TCRdb cannot be tested. The CDR3 runs 16 residues. The germline V gene encodes CDR1 DFQATT and CDR2 SNEGSKA (reference sequence). CDR3 protein: CSAMVGGMGAKNIQYF.

The chain is built from TRBV21-1 and TRBJ2-5; as DNA is missing, the TRBD2 call by TCRdb cannot be tested. TRBV21-1 is designated a pseudogene. This CDR3 has 17 amino acids. The CDR3 sequence is CASSKWRQELRVETQYF.

This sequence joins TRBV9 and TRBJ2-7; lacking DNA, the TRBD2 call made by TCRdb goes unchecked. CDR1 and CDR2 (germline): SGDLS, YYNGEE. This CDR3 contains 15 residues. CDR3 residues: CASSVGSEVVGEQYF. Combining the CDR3 with reference TRBV9 and TRBJ2-7 gives the whole variable domain DSGVTQTPKHLITATGQRVTLRCSPRSGDLSVYWYQQSLDQGLQFLIQYYNGEERAKGNILERFSAQQFPDLHSELNLSSLELGDSALYFCASSVGSEVVGEQYFGPGTRLTVT.

J is TRBJ1-6 and V is TRBV7-7; TCRdb names TRBD1, which stays unverified in the absence of DNA. CDR1 and CDR2 from the germline V gene are SSHAT and FNYEAQ (reference sequence). This CDR3 contains 18 residues. CDR3 sequence: CASSFGRKSDSYNSPLHF.

The V gene is TRBV5-1, the J gene TRBJ2-1. The CDR3 runs to 15 residues. The germline V gene encodes CDR1 SGHRS and CDR2 YFSETQ. The CDR3 protein is CASSPAKETRNEQFF.

J is TRBJ2-5 and V is TRBV5-6. The CDR3 spans 14 residues. Germline lookup yields CDR1 SGHDT and CDR2 YYEEEE. This CDR3 is CASSLASRQETQYF.

The V and J genes are TRBV12-3 or TRBV12-4 and TRBJ1-1; there is no DNA to check the TCRdb D call of TRBD1. This CDR3 region has 14 residues. The CDR3 loop reads CASSLNRGNTEAFF.

The chain combines TRBV24-1 with TRBJ2-5; checking the TCRdb D call of TRBD2 is not possible without DNA. Germline CDR1 KGHDR, CDR2 SFDVKD. The length of the CDR3 is 18 residues. The CDR3 sequence: CATLGQTSGGAGRVTQYF.

This rearrangement joins TRBV28 to TRBJ1-1. This CDR3 has 15 amino acids. Germline V CDR1 and CDR2: MDHEN, SYDVKM. The CDR3 protein is CASSPTAGWNTEAFF.